This TCR beta chain is from a study of blood T cell repertoires in COVID-19. About the research overall: Spain, Italy and the United States supplied samples that represented acute and convalescent COVID-19. PBMCs, B-cell-depleted T cells, or T cells were the source of the cDNA or gDNA that made up the material.

Per the germline V gene, CDR1 is KGHSH and CDR2 is LQKENI. The CDR3 contains 13 residues. The ends were cut back, 3 bases at V and 7 bases at J, with 10 bases in the middle. Enrolled during active infection, Seattle patients were then followed longitudinally. Original processing methods: Counts of nucleated cells, estimated from reference gene primer amplification, were obtained. TCRdb keeps only in-frame clones here, not all; method: immunoSEQ multiplex PCR. V and J calls and clone size come straight from that table; D and trimming were deduced from the DNA. The repertoire includes fewer than 90,000 clones, roughly four fifths of them detected once, and 14% to 15% sits in the top ten.

V is TRBV18 and J is TRBJ1-5; D is unresolved. The sequence was obtained from a man between 60 and 75 years old with COVID-19, enrolled during active disease. The sample was peripheral blood. The chain's CDR3 is CASSPRGDQPQHF. CDR3 sequence (DNA): TGTGCCAGCTCACCGCGGGGTGACCAGCCCCAGCATTTT.